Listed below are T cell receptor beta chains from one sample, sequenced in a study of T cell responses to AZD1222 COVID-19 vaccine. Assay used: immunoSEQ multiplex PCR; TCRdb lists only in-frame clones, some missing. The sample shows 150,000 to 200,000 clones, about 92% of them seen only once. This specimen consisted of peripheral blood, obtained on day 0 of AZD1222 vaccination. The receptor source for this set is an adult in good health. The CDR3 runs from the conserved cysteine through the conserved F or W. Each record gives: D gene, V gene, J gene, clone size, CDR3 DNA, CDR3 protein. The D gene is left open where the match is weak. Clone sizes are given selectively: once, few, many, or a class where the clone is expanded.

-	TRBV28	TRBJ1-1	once	TGTGCCAGCAGTCTCCCCCCGGGGGGGGGTACTGAAGCTTTCTTT	CASSLPPGGGTEAFF
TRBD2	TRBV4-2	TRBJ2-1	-	TGTGCCAGCAGCCAAGAGAGGGGCGCTTCTAGCGGTTACAATGAGCAGTTCTTC	CASSQERGASSGYNEQFF
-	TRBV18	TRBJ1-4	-	TGTGCCAGCTCCCTGGACGAGGGAAGGTATGAAAAACTGTTTTTT	CASSLDEGRYEKLFF
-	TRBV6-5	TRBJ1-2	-	TGTGCCAGCAGTTACCGGGGGATAGGGTATGGCTACACCTTC	CASSYRGIGYGYTF
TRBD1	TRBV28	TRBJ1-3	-	TGTGCCAGCGAAACAGGGGGCTACTCTGGAAACACCATATATTTT	CASETGGYSGNTIYF
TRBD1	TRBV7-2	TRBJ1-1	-	TGTGCCAGCAGCTCATTTTGGGGACAGGGGGCGGGCACTGAAGCTTTCTTT	CASSSFWGQGAGTEAFF
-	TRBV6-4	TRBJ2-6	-	TGTGCCAGCAGTGACGTGATTGGGGCCAACGTCCTGACTTTC	CASSDVIGANVLTF
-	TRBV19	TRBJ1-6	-	TGTGCCAGTACCGAGAGCTCCTATAATTCACCCCTCCACTTT	CASTESSYNSPLHF
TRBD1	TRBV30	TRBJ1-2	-	TGTGCCTGGAGTCGGGAAGGGGGCGGGTATGGCTACACCTTC	CAWSREGGGYGYTF
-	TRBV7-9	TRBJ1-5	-	TGTGCCAGCAGCTTAGTTGGGACGAACCATCAGCCCCAGCATTTT	CASSLVGTNHQPQHF
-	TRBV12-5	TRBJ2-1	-	TGTGCTAGTGGCGCTATTACAGGGTCCGGCTCCTACAATGAGCAGTTCTTC	CASGAITGSGSYNEQFF
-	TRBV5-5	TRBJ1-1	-	TGTGCCAGCAGCTTGGTTGCGGGAGGGACTGAAGCTTTCTTT	CASSLVAGGTEAFF
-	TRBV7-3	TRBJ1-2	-	TGTGCCAGCAGCTTAAACTCCGGTAACTATGGCTACACCTTC	CASSLNSGNYGYTF
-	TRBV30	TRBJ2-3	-	TGTGCCTGTAATTACCGGGGGGCACAAAATACGCAGTATTTT	CACNYRGAQNTQYF
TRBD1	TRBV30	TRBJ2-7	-	TGTGCCTGGAGTGGGGGCCACAGGGGGGAGCAGTACTTC	CAWSGGHRGEQYF
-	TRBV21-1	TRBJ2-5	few	TGTGCCAGCAGCCCACGACAGGACAGGGGGCGGGGCCAGTACTTC	CASSPRQDRGRGQYF
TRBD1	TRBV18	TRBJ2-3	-	TGTGCCAGCTCACCGGGGACAGGGGGCAGTGCTAGCACAGATACGCAGTATTTT	CASSPGTGGSASTDTQYF
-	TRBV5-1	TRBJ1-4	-	TGCGCCAGCAGCAGTGGTCCGACAAATGAAAAACTGTTTTTT	CASSSGPTNEKLFF
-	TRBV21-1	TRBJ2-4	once	TGTGCCAGCAGCAAACAACAGGGGTCCATAGCCAAAAACATTCAGTACTTC	CASSKQQGSIAKNIQYF
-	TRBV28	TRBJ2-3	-	TGTGCCAGCAGGTCCGGGTACTCAGATACGCAGTATTTT	CASRSGYSDTQYF
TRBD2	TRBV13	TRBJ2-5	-	TGTGCCAGCAGGATAGCGGGAGCGGGTGAGACCCAGTACTTC	CASRIAGAGETQYF
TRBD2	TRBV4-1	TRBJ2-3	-	TGCGCCAGCAGCCAAGATTCTAGCGGGGGGGCGACAGATACGCAGTATTTT	CASSQDSSGGATDTQYF
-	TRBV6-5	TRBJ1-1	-	TGTGCCAGCAGTTTAGGGGGGCAAGCGGACACTGAAGCTTTCTTT	CASSLGGQADTEAFF
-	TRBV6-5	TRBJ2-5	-	TGTGCCAGCACCTTAACCGGGACCGGAGAAGAGACCCAGTACTTC	CASTLTGTGEETQYF